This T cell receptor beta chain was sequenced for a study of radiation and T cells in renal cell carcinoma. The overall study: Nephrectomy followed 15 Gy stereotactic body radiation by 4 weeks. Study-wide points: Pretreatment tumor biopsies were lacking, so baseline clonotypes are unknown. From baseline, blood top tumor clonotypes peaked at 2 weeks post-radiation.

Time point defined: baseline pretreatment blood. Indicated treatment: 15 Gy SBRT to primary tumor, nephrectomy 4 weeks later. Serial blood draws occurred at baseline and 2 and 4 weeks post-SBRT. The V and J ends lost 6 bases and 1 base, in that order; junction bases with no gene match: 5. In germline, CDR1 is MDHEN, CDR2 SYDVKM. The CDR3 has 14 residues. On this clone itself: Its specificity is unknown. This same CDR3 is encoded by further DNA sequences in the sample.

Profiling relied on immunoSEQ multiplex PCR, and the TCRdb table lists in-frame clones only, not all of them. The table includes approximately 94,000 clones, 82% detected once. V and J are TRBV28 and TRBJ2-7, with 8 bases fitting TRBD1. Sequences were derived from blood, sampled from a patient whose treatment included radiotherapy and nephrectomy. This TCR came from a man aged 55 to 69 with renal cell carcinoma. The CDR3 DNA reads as TGTGCCAGCAGCCGGGGACAGGCTTCCTACGAGCAGTACTTC. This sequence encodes CASSRGQASYEQYF.